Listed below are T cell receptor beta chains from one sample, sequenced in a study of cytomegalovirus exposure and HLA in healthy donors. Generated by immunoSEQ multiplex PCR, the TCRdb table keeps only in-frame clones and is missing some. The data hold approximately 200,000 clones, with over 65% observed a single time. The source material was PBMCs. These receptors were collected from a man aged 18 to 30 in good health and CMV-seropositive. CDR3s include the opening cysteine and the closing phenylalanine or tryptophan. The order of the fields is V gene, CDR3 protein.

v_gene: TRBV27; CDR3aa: CASSLEAGLAYEQYF
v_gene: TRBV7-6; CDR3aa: CASSLAGLELSDTQYF
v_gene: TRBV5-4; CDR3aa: CASSSKATKETQYF
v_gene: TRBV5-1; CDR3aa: CASSLRGLAGDIQYF
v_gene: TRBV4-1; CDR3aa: CASSPLAGGPNNEQFF
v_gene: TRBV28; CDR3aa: CASSFGILSGQPQHF
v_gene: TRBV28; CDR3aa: CASSDPRVRLIRTDTQYF
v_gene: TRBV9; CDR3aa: CASSVALLAGEQYF
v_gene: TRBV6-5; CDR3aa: CASSYSNSLLEGYTF
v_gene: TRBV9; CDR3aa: CASSPGNEQFF
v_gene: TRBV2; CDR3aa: CASSPQGARYNEQFF
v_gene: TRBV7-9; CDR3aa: CASSLGRLSTDTQYF
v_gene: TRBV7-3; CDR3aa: CASSLSGGRGDTQYF
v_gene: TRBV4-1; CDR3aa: CASSQLQGSGNTIYF
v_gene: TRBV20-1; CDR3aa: CSAVLKNIQYF
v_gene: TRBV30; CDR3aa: CAWDPGRPYNEQFF
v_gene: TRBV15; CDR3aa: CATSRGLGEETQYF
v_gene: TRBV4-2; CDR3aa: CASSHASGTVYGYTF
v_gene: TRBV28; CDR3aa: CASSSRTGGSDNEQFF
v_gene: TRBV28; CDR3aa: CASRGTGDTEAFF
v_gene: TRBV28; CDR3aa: CASSLMGNRLPNQPQHF
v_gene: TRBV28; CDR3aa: CASSFGTGWQPQHF
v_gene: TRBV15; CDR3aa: CATSRDRGGQGTEKLFF
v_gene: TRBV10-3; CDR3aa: CASRTEGGEQYF
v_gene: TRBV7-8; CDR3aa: CASSFSGTGGTDTQYF
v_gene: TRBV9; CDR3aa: CASSPRDRASYNEQFF
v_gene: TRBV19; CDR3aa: CASSIRLAGSTDTQYF
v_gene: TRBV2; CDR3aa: CASSEGGTPWWAFF
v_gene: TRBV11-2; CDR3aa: CATSPGQITNHEQFF
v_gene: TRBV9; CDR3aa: CASSGPRGNSEQFF
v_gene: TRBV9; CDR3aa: CASSVGSSGNHEQFF
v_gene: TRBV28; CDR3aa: CASSSRVNTGELFF
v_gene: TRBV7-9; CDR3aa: CASSLGQGPNTEAFF
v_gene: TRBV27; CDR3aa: CASTTGTSGSVGRELFF
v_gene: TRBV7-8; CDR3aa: CASGSSGVRKTQYF
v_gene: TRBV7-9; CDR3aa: CASSLVEGAYGYTF
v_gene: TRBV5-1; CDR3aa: CASSLSSSQETQYF
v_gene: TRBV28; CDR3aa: CASSSGTATTGEQYF
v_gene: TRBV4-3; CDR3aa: CASSQETGMNTEAFF
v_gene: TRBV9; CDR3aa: CASSVWSSGPFSGANVLTF
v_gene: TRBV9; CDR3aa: CASKGDTGELFF
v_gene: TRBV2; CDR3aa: CASSDTGDREQYF
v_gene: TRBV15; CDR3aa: CATSRPSDSPNEQFF
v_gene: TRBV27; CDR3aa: CASSSGTSYNEQFF
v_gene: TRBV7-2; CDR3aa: CASIMGTGDGYTF
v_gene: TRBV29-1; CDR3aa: CSVEGGGTLNTEAFF
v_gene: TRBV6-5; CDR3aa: CASSYHRDIGYTF
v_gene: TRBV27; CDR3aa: CATPWGGSGYTF
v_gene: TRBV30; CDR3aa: CAWSRLSPGLAGEQFF
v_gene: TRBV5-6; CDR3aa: CASSLEGLAGEETQYF
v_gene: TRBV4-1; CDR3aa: CASSQQDRGGDTQYF
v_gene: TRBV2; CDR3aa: CASSEAGAQHF
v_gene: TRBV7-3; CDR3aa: CASSLDTDYEQYF